The clone carrying this T cell receptor (beta chain) has more than one count but fewer than ten. Its target is not known. Primed by a sample-barcoded 5' primer and a J-beta primer mix, a second PCR proceeded for about 7 to 11 cycles. Each CDR3 protein is one row after TCRdb ran MiXCR on the 5' RACE reads. The table shows hundreds of thousands of distinct CDR3 sequences, with around half occurring only once. The sample comes from a study of blood T cells in healthy people across ages. Study-level results: Roughly linear declines in TCR beta diversity per million T cells occurred with age.

This CDR3 is 14 amino acids long. The germline CDR1 and CDR2 sequences are SGHTA and FQGNSA. The V gene end was trimmed by 1 base and the J gene end by 9 bases; junction bases not matched to a gene: 6. The J gene is TRBJ2-1, the V gene TRBV7-2, with 7 positions matching TRBD2. The material sequenced was blood. This receptor was identified in an older woman in good health. The CDR3 here is CASSLVGGEGEQFF. CDR3 DNA sequence: TGTGCCAGCAGCTTAGTCGGCGGGGAGGGTGAGCAGTTCTTC.